Each of the 3 T cell receptor beta chains below was sequenced from the same sample in a study of shared clonotypes between healthy human individuals. The naive CD8 population came from CD45RO-negative cells selected for CCR7, without terminally differentiated effector memory CD45RA+ cells. Profiled with immunoSEQ multiplex PCR; TCRdb holds only in-frame clones, not every one. Of millions of clones listed, about 92% are singletons. Sequencing was carried out using naive CD8+ T cells from PBMCs. All receptors come from a man between 18 and 29 years old in good health. Some clones in this sample may be carry-over from other donors' samples.

The chain is built from TRBV7-3 and TRBJ2-1; D possibly corresponds to TRBD1 (6 bases). CDR3 size: 16 residues. V was pared by 5 bases and J by 3 bases, with 17 bases between. Germline V lookup: CDR1 SGHTA, CDR2 FQGTGA. The CDR3 region is CASSPLGPRGYNEQFF. In nucleotides, the CDR3 is TGTGCCAGCAGCCCCCTGGGACCCAGGGGCTACAATGAGCAGTTCTTC.

The chain recombines TRBV28 with TRBJ2-4, with 7 bases aligning to TRBD2. Looked up from germline, CDR1 is MDHEN and CDR2 is SYDVKM. The CDR3 covers 14 residues. Trimming at V came to 2 bases and at J to 3 bases, leaving 1 base not matched to a gene. CDR3 region: CASSLAGVKNIQYF. The CDR3 nucleotides are TGTGCCAGCAGTTTAGCGGGAGTCAAAAACATTCAGTACTTC. Based on the CDR3 plus reference TRBV28 and TRBJ2-4, the full variable domain is DVKVTQSSRYLVKRTGEKVFLECVQDMDHENMFWYRQDPGLGLRLIYFSYDVKMKEKGDIPEGYSVSREKKERFSLILESASTNQTSMYLCASSLAGVKNIQYFGAGTRLSVL.

As to this clone: The junction differs from germline at one of its ends, possibly a read error. This chain joins TRBV18 and TRBJ1-1; 7 bases are shared with TRBD1. CDR1 is KGHSH, CDR2 LQKENI, per germline. This CDR3 comprises 13 residues. In DNA form, the CDR3 reads TGTGCCAGCTCACCAGGGACAGATACTGGAGCTTTCTTT. Amino acid sequence: CASSPGTDTGAFF.